This T cell receptor (beta chain) emerged from a study of response to subunit inactivated influenza vaccine. Each CDR3 protein is one row after TCRdb ran MiXCR on the RT-PCR reads. The sample lists some 500,000 distinct CDR3 sequences, 10% to 15% occurring once. Study-wide results and caveats: The authors proposed limited new T cell recruitment per seasonal influenza vaccination.

This clonotype came up a few times. No antigen is known for it. The germline gives CDR1 MDHEN, CDR2 SYDVKM. There are 15 residues in the CDR3. Trimming cost V 6 bases and J 5 bases, with 19 bases left between them. Sequences were derived from PBMCs from blood, sampled 40 to 50 days after vaccination. This chain connects TRBV28 to TRBJ1-2, with D tentatively TRBD1 (5 bases). This receptor was taken from a man aged 45-65 years who received an inactivated influenza vaccine. CDR3 DNA sequence: TGTGCCAGCAGACTTTATATTGGGGCAGGGTATGGCTACACCTTC. It is translated as CASRLYIGAGYGYTF.